Each of the 2 T cell receptor beta chains below was sequenced from the same sample in a study of blood T cell repertoires in COVID-19. The assay was immunoSEQ multiplex PCR, and TCRdb's table has in-frame clones only and misses some. The profile covers approximately 250,000 clones, with 75% to 90% appearing a single time and 7.5% to 9% taken by the ten largest. Sequenced sample: peripheral blood. The receptors originated from a human donor in a cohort sampled during active COVID-19.

This clone has just one count. The V gene is TRBV5-1, the J gene TRBJ2-2; D is uncertain. The CDR3 is 14 amino acids. The V gene's germline CDR1 is SGHRS and CDR2 YFSETQ. Trimming removed 5 bases from V and 1 base from J, with 9 bases in between. CDR3 region: CASRPVMNTGELFF. The CDR3 DNA is TGCGCCAGCAGGCCGGTGATGAACACCGGGGAGCTGTTTTTT.

The J gene is TRBJ2-3, the V gene TRBV3-1 (or the pseudogene TRBV3-2); D ambiguous. Trimming took 4 bases from V and 3 from J, leaving 5 bases between them. This CDR3 has 12 amino acids. Germline V gene data show CDR1 as LGHDT and CDR2 as YNNKEL (reference sequence). The CDR3 DNA reads as TGTGCCAGCAGCCTCGGGACAGATACGCAGTATTTT. Protein product: CASSLGTDTQYF.